One and the same sample provided the 13 T cell receptor beta chains below, sequenced in a study of T-cell memory formation after mild COVID-19. TCRdb analysed the 5' RACE reads with MiXCR anew, one entry per CDR3 protein. The profile covers around 310,000 distinct CDR3 sequences, with 14% appearing a single time and roughly a fifth taken by the ten largest. The source material was PBMCs or a T cell subset sorted from them (not recorded which). The receptors were sampled from a man aged 18-30 years who had mild COVID-19 (a few samples of this study predate the infection). Cell type and time point are not known.

This clonotype turned up a few times. This sequence joins TRBV29-1 and TRBJ2-1, with D uncertain. V was cut by 4 bases and J by 6 bases, with 4 bases left in between. Germline loops: CDR1 SQVTM, CDR2 ANQGSEA. This CDR3 comprises 10 residues. The CDR3 protein is CSVGGNEQFF. The CDR3 region has the DNA TGCAGCGTTGGGGGCAATGAGCAGTTCTTC.

The sample holds many counts of this clonotype. This chain links TRBV6-2 or TRBV6-3 with TRBJ2-7; a weak D match, TRBD2 (5 bases). V lost 6 bases, J lost 6 bases, and 9 bases lay in between. The CDR3 consists of 11 residues. The germline gives CDR1 MNHEY, CDR2 SVGEGT. CDR3 in amino acids: CASSRGFEQYV. The CDR3, as DNA: TGTGCCAGCAGCAGAGGGTTCGAGCAGTACGTC.

This clonotype has only a few counts. The rearrangement joins TRBV28 to TRBJ1-1; maybe TRBD1 (5 bases). CDR1 MDHEN and CDR2 SYDVKM come from the germline V gene. The CDR3 is made up of 15 amino acids. V was shortened by 7 bases and J by 4 bases, with 19 bases between the two germline ends. The CDR3 bases are TGTGCCAGCACCTCTCTCGGGGGAGAGGGCACTGAAGCTTTCTTT. Protein: CASTSLGGEGTEAFF.

The chain combines TRBV5-1 with TRBJ2-4; 8 nucleotides align to TRBD1. Germline CDR1 and CDR2: SGHRS and YFSETQ. The ends lost 4 bases at V and 2 bases at J; junction bases unmatched: 14. CDR3 size: 18 residues. CDR3 region: CASSADRGAMLTKNIQYF. Written as DNA, the CDR3 is TGCGCCAGCAGCGCTGACAGGGGAGCCATGTTAACCAAAAACATTCAGTACTTC.

V gene TRBV6-2 or TRBV6-3 combines with J gene TRBJ1-2, with D perhaps matching TRBD1 (5 bases). Germline values: CDR1 MNHEY, CDR2 SVGEGT. The CDR3 is 16 amino acids. Trimming left V 8 bases short and J 4 bases short, with 23 bases between. The CDR3, as DNA: TGTGCCAGCTTACCTGGGGCGTCGGATCTGGGCTATGGCTACACCTTC. Protein product: CASLPGASDLGYGYTF.

The V call is TRBV20-1, the J call TRBJ1-1; no reliable D call. Germline V gene sequence: CDR1 DFQATT, CDR2 SNEGSKA (reference sequence). This CDR3 contains 16 residues. V dropped 0 bases and J dropped 0 bases, with 14 bases sitting between them. CDR3 coding DNA: TGCAGTGCTAGAGATCGAAGGGCCCAGATGAACACTGAAGCTTTCTTT. Residues: CSARDRRAQMNTEAFF.

This clonotype came up a few times. The chain recombines TRBV10-3 with TRBJ2-7, with a weak D call TRBD2 (6 bases). The V gene's germline CDR1 is ENHRY and CDR2 SYGVKD. This CDR3 is built from 14 residues. The V gene lost 1 base and the J gene lost 2 bases, with 9 bases spanning the gap. CDR3 residues: CAISEYRTTYEQYV. CDR3 DNA sequence: TGTGCCATCAGTGAGTATCGGACTACCTACGAGCAGTACGTC.

This clonotype has only a few counts. CDR3 bases: TGTGCCAGCAGTTACTCGAGGGACATGTCACTCACTGAAGCTTTCTTT. Translated, it gives CASSYSRDMSLTEAFF. The chain recombines TRBV6-2 or TRBV6-3 with TRBJ1-1; tentative D call: TRBD1 (6 bases). The CDR3 covers 16 residues. V lost 0 bases and J 4 bases, leaving 15 bases between the germline ends. CDR1 MNHEY and CDR2 SVGEGT come from the germline V gene.

This clonotype was counted ten times or more. This chain joins TRBV4-3 and TRBJ2-2, with 9 bases that match TRBD1. Germline CDR1 is LGHNA and CDR2 is YSLEER. This CDR3 region has 15 residues. V gave up 3 bases and J gave up 2 bases; unmatched junction bases: 1. CDR3: CASSQDRGNTGELFF. Written as DNA, the CDR3 is TGCGCCAGCAGCCAGGACAGGGGAAACACCGGGGAGCTGTTTTTT.

This clonotype turned up a few times. The chain has TRBV11-1 and TRBJ2-1, with 10 bases lining up with TRBD2. V trimming: 7 bases; J trimming: 11 bases; junction bases outside the gene matches: 14. This CDR3 is built from 15 residues. Germline-derived CDR1 and CDR2 are SGHAT and FQDESV (reference sequence). The DNA for the CDR3 is TGTGCCAGCACCAAAGGAGCGGGGGGGCGGAATAAGCAGTTCTTC. As protein: CASTKGAGGRNKQFF.

The V gene is TRBV11-2, the J gene TRBJ2-3, with 13 bases that match TRBD2. The CDR3 runs 16 residues. Looked up from germline, CDR1 is SGHAT and CDR2 is FQNNGV. J lost 3 bases, V lost 2 bases, and 2 bases had no gene match. This CDR3 is CASSLQLAGGTDTQYF. The CDR3 nucleotides are TGTGCCAGCAGCTTACAACTAGCGGGGGGGACAGATACGCAGTATTTT. Based on the CDR3 plus reference TRBV11-2 and TRBJ2-3, the full variable domain is EAGVAQSPRYKIIEKRQSVAFWCNPISGHATLYWYQQILGQGPKLLIQFQNNGVVDDSQLPKDRFSAERLKGVDSTLKIQPAKLEDSAVYLCASSLQLAGGTDTQYFGPGTRLTVL.

The CDR3 loop reads CASSVLGSSNEQFF. The CDR3 coding sequence is TGTGCCAGCAGCGTACTGGGCAGTAGCAATGAGCAGTTCTTC. The chain uses TRBV9 and TRBJ2-1; the D is unclear. Between the trimmed V and J ends, which lost 1 base and 6 bases, there was a span of 11 bases. Germline V CDR1 and CDR2: SGDLS, YYNGEE. This CDR3 has 14 residues.

This clonotype has ten or more counts. J is TRBJ2-3 and V is TRBV20-1, with no clear D. CDR1 and CDR2 (germline): DFQATT, SNEGSKA (reference sequence). Between the trimmed V and J ends, which lost 5 bases and 4 bases, there was a span of 13 bases. CDR3 size: 13 residues. The CDR3 reads CSASPSESDTQYF. CDR3 nucleotide sequence: TGCAGTGCTTCCCCTTCAGAGTCAGATACGCAGTATTTT.